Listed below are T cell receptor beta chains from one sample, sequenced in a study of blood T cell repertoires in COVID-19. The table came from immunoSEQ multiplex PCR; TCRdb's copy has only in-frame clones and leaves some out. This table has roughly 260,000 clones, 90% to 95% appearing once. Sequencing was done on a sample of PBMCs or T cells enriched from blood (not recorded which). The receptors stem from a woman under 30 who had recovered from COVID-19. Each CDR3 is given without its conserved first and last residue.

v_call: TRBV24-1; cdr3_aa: ATSDLGQGLDEQF
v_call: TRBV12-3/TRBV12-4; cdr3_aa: ASSSTANYGYT
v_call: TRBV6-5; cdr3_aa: ASSSGLGQPQH
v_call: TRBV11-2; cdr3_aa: ASSPGRGRRGYT
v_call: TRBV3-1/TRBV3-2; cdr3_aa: ASSQMGQGTDTQY
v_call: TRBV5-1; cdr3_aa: ASRSIRGNTEAF
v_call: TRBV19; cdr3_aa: ASSNRQGELNTEAF
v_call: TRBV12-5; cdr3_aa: ASGEGLISYNEQF
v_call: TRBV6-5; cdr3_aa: ASRTGYGGANVLT
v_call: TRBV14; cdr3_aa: ASSQDWVGDSIFHEQF
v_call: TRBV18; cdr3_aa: ASSSDRNTEAF
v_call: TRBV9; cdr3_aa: ASSVLERDTQY
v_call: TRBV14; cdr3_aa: ASSQQGQGIIHGYT
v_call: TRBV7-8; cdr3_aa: ASSLTEGQGWNEQF
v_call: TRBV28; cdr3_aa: ASSLIGELF
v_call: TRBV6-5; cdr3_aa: ASSLGRGASNYGYT
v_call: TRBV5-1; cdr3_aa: ASSEQWGLRTEAF
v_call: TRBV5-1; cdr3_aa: ASSSAESYGYT
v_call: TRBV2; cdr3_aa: ASSEAGLVNEQF
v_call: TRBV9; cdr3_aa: ASSEGPVRHRRNYGYT
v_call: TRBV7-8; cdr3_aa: ASSSSILYGYT
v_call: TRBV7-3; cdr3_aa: ASSSQGDRGETQY
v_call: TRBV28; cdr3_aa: ASMRVRQPQH
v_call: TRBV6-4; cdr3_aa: AEETQY
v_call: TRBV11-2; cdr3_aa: ASSPNRDNQPQH
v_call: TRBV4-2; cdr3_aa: ASSQDIGGHTEAF
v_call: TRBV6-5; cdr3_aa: ASGKRDRGNYEQY
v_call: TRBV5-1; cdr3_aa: ASSLAGTGRNTEAF
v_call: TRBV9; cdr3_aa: ASSGHSSSYNEQF
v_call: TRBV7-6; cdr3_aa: ASSPTTGGDEQY
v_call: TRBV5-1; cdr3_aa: ASSLGQYGYT
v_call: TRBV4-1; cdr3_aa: ASSITSGGAYEQY
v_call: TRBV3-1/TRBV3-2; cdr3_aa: ASSQDSGTGEQY